The clone carrying this T cell receptor (beta chain) was found a few times. Its antigen is currently unknown. MiXCR, run by TCRdb on the reads, gives a single entry per CDR3 protein. The table records roughly 15,000 distinct CDR3 sequences, 20% to 25% of them present only once. This sample is part of a study of liver allograft versus peripheral blood T cells. Study information: Recipients' peripheral blood served as the comparator for T cell receptor repertoires in transplanted livers.

The study's findings and limits: Reportedly, the T cell receptor repertoires present inside liver allografts differed from those in peripheral blood.

V was clipped by 4 bases and J by 4 bases; unmatched bases: 5. This CDR3 comprises 15 residues. Germline CDR1 LNHDA, CDR2 SQIVND (reference sequence). The sequence was collected from a human patient who had a liver transplant. A subset of T cells may come from the graft donor. V usage is TRBV19 and J usage is TRBJ1-5; the match to TRBD1 covers 9 bases. The CDR3 protein is CASSSAGTGNQPQHF. CDR3 sequence (DNA): TGTGCCAGTAGTAGCGCCGGGACAGGGAATCAGCCCCAGCATTTT.